This entry features one TCR beta chain sequence. Its antigen remains unidentified. TCRdb recomputed calls from the reads with MiXCR, one row per CDR3 protein. The data show some 350,000 distinct CDR3 sequences, with about 34% seen just once and roughly 13% held by the top ten. The data stem from a study of T cell repertoires in cytomegalovirus infection. Study details: In the study, CMV epitopes included recently identified HLA-C-restricted and well-studied HLA-B-restricted ones.

Findings and caveats of the study: The ex vivo response was dominated by HLA-C-restricted CMV-specific TCR beta clonotypes.

CDR1 LNHNV and CDR2 YYDKDF come from the germline V gene (reference sequence). J lost 0 bases, V lost 0 bases, and 13 bases had no gene match. This CDR3 is 21 amino acids long. The input for sequencing was cultured PBMCs, taken from culture after CMV antigen stimulation. The source of this sequence is a human donor in good health (CMV status not recorded). Some clones in this sample may be carry-over from other donors' samples. V usage is TRBV15 and J usage is TRBJ1-5; 11 positions agree with TRBD1. The CDR3, as DNA: TGTGCCACCAGCAGAGATTCTCGCCGGGACAGGGGGAGTAATAGCAATCAGCCCCAGCATTTT. As protein: CATSRDSRRDRGSNSNQPQHF.